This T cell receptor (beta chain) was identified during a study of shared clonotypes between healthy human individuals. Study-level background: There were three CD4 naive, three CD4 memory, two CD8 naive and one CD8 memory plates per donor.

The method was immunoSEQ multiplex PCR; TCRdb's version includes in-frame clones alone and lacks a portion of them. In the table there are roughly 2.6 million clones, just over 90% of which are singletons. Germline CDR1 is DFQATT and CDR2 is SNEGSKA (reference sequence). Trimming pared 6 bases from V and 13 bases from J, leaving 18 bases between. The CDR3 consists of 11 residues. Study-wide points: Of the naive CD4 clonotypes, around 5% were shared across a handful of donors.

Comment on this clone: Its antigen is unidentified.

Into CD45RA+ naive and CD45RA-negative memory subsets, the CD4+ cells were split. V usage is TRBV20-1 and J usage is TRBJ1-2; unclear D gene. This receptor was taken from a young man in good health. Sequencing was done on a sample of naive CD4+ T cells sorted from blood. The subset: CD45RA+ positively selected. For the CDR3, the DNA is TGCAGTGCCGGACTCCCGGAAAAGGTCACCTTC. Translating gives CSAGLPEKVTF.